This T cell receptor (beta chain) was observed in a study of OX40 agonist ivuxolimab in advanced cancers. Study summary: Ivuxolimab, an agonist antibody against OX40 (CD134), was given to patients. Whole-study results and caveats: There was clonal expansion of CD4+ and CD8+ blood T cells by week 6 at 0.1 to 3.0 mg/kg. Some patients without response likewise showed low normalized clonal expansion.

A remark on this clone: Its specificity is not known.

The CDR3 is made up of 17 amino acids. CDR1 SGHNT and CDR2 YENEEA come from the germline V gene. V was trimmed by 1 base and J by 5 bases, leaving 18 bases between them. Assay used: immunoSEQ multiplex PCR; TCRdb lists only in-frame clones, some missing. The sample lists 60,000 to 70,000 clones, 70% to 90% occurring once. The sequenced sample was CD4+ or CD8+ T cells sorted from blood, obtained in a trial of the OX40 agonist ivuxolimab. The receptor's source is an adult with an advanced solid tumor such as melanoma, head and neck, liver or kidney cancer. J is TRBJ1-5 and V is TRBV11-3; D is ambiguous. Here the CDR3 DNA reads TGTGCCAGCAGCTTAGGGTCGACGGAAAGAGAGGATCAGCCCCAGCATTTT. It is translated as CASSLGSTEREDQPQHF.